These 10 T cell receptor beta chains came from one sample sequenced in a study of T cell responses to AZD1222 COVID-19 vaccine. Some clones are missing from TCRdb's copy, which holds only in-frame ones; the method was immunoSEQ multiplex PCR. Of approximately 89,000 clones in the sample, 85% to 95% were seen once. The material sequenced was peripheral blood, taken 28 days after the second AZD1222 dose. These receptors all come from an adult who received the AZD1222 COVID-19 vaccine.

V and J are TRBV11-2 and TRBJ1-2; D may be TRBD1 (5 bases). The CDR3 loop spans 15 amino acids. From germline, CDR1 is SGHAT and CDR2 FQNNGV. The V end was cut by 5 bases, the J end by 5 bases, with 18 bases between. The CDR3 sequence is CASSPPGTGLYGYTF. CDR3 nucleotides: TGTGCCAGCAGCCCCCCCGGCACAGGTCTATATGGCTACACCTTC.

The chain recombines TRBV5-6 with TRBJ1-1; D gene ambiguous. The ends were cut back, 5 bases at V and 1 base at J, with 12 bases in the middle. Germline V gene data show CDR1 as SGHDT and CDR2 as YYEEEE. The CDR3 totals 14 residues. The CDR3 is CASSLTRANTEAFF. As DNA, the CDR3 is TGTGCCAGCAGTTTAACTAGAGCGAACACTGAAGCTTTCTTT.

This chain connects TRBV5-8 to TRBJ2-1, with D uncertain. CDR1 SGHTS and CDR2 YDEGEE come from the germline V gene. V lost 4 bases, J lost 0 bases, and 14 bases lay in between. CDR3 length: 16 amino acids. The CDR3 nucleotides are TGTGCCAGCAGCCCTACCCCTAGAAGCTCCTACAATGAGCAGTTCTTC. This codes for CASSPTPRSSYNEQFF.

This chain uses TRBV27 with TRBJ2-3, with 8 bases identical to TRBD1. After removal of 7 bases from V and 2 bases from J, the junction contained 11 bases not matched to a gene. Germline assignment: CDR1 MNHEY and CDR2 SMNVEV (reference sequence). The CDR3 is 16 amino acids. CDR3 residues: CASKLYRTGSTDTQYF. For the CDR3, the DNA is TGTGCCAGCAAGCTTTACCGGACAGGGTCCACAGATACGCAGTATTTT.

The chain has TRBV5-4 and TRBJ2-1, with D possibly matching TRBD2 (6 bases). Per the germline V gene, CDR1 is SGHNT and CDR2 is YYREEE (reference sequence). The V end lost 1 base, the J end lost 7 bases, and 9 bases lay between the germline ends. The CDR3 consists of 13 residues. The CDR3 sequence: CASSLWRGNEQFF. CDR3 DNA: TGTGCCAGCAGCTTGTGGAGGGGTAATGAGCAGTTCTTC. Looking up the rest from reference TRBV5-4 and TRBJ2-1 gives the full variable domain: ETGVTQSPTHLIKTRGQQVTLRCSSQSGHNTVSWYQQALGQGPQFIFQYYREEENGRGNFPPRFSGLQFPNYSSELNVNALELDDSALYLCASSLWRGNEQFFGPGTRLTVL.

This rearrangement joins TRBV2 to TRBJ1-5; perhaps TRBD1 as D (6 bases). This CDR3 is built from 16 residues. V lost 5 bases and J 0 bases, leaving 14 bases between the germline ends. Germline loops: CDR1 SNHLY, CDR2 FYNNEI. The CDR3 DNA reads TGTGCCAGCAGTACCCCCAGGACAGCTAGCAATCAGCCCCAGCATTTT. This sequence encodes CASSTPRTASNQPQHF.

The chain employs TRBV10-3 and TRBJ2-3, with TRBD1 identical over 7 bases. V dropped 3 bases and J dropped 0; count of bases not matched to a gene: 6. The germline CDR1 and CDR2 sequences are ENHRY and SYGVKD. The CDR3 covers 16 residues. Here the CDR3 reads CAISERGTASTDTQYF. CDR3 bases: TGTGCCATCAGTGAAAGGGGGACAGCAAGCACAGATACGCAGTATTTT.

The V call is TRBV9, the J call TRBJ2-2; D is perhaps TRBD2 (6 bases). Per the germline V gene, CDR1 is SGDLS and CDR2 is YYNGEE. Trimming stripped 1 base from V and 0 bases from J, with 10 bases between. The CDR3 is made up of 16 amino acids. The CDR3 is CASSVSGGTNTGELFF. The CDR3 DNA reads TGTGCCAGCAGCGTATCTGGGGGGACGAACACCGGGGAGCTGTTTTTT.

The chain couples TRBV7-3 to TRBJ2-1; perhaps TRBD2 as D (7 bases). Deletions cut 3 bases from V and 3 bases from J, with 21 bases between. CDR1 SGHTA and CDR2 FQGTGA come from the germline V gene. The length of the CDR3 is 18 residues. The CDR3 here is CASSFLSTGGRNYNEQFF. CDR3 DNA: TGTGCCAGCAGCTTCCTTTCGACGGGGGGCCGTAACTACAATGAGCAGTTCTTC.

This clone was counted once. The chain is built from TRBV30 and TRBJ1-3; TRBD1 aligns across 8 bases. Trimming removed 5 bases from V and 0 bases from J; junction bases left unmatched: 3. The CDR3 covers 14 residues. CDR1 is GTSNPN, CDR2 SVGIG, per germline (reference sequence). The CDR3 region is CAWWTGSSGNTIYF. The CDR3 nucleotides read TGTGCCTGGTGGACAGGGAGCTCTGGAAACACCATATATTTT.